This passage covers 25 T cell receptor beta chains from one sample sequenced in a study of cytomegalovirus exposure and HLA in healthy donors. The PCR used 60 Vbeta and 13 Jbeta primers. Generated by immunoSEQ multiplex PCR, the TCRdb table keeps only in-frame clones and is missing some. Found here are about 120,000 clones, around three quarters of them singletons; the top ten hold 9.5% to 12%. Sequenced material: PBMCs. The receptors shown here come from a man aged 40-55 years in good health and CMV-seropositive.

This clone showed up just once. V is TRBV4-3 and J is TRBJ2-7, with D possibly matching TRBD1 (7 bases). The germline V and J ends were trimmed by 4 bases and 4 bases, with 14 bases remaining between them. This CDR3 has 14 amino acids. CDR1 is LGHNA, CDR2 YSLEER, per germline. The CDR3 coding sequence is TGCGCCAGCAGCCCGCGGGACAGCCGGTACGAGCAGTACTTC. Its translation is CASSPRDSRYEQYF.

V is TRBV7-2 and J is TRBJ1-1, with D possibly being TRBD1 (5 bases). Looked up from germline, CDR1 is SGHTA and CDR2 is FQGNSA. V lost 5 bases and J lost 1, with 11 bases in between. The CDR3 contains 14 residues. The CDR3: CASSQVGGNTEAFF. The CDR3 region has the DNA TGTGCCAGCAGCCAGGTGGGGGGGAACACTGAAGCTTTCTTT. The whole variable domain, filled in from reference TRBV7-2 and TRBJ1-1, reads GAGVSQSPSNKVTEKGKDVELRCDPISGHTALYWYRQSLGQGLEFLIYFQGNSAPDKSGLPSDRFSAERTGGSVSTLTIQRTQQEDSAVYLCASSQVGGNTEAFFGQGTRLTVV.

The V gene is TRBV5-1, the J gene TRBJ2-1; a possible D gene is TRBD2 (5 bases). V lost 2 bases, J lost 1 base, and 10 bases lay in between. Germline V CDR1 and CDR2: SGHRS, YFSETQ. The CDR3 is 15 residues long. The CDR3 region has the DNA TGCGCCAGCAGCTTTGACCCGGGATCCTACAATGAGCAGTTCTTC. Amino acid sequence: CASSFDPGSYNEQFF.

This clone came up once. V usage is TRBV4-1 and J usage is TRBJ2-1; 7 nucleotides line up with TRBD1. Unmatched junction bases numbered 10, after V lost 0 bases and J lost 5 bases. The CDR3 loop spans 17 amino acids. Germline V gives CDR1 MGHRA, CDR2 YSYEKL. CDR3 coding DNA: TGCGCCAGCAGCCAAGAAAGACGGACAGGCAAGAACAATGAGCAGTTCTTC. This sequence encodes CASSQERRTGKNNEQFF.

For this clone: The same CDR3 is also encoded by other DNA sequences in this sample. The chain carries TRBV7-2 and TRBJ2-7; 7 bases fit TRBD2. V shed 1 base and J 3 bases; nucleotides not matched to a gene: 3. This CDR3 spans 14 amino acids. Germline-derived CDR1 and CDR2 are SGHTA and FQGNSA. The CDR3 spells CASSLVGGSYEQYF. In DNA, the CDR3 is TGTGCCAGCAGCTTAGTCGGCGGGAGCTACGAGCAGTACTTC.

The chain is built from TRBV7-6 and TRBJ2-5, with 7 bases that match TRBD2. The CDR3 length is 13 residues. V shed 1 base, J shed 14 bases, and the junction held 10 bases outside the gene matches. Germline CDR1 reads SGHVS; CDR2 reads FNYEAQ. The CDR3 here is CASSLGLAGVSYF. DNA of the CDR3: TGTGCCAGCAGCTTAGGGTTAGCGGGCGTGTCCTACTTC.

The chain is built from TRBV9 and TRBJ1-5; the D gene is possibly TRBD1 (5 bases). Trimming pared 3 bases from V and 5 bases from J, leaving 15 bases between. The CDR3 loop spans 15 amino acids. CDR1 and CDR2 (germline): SGDLS, YYNGEE. CDR3 DNA sequence: TGTGCCAGCAGCGAACGGGGGGGAGCCTATCAGCCCCAGCATTTT. Its protein is CASSERGGAYQPQHF.

The chain uses TRBV19 and TRBJ2-2; no clear D. Per germline, CDR1 LNHDA and CDR2 SQIVND (reference sequence). There are 14 residues in the CDR3. Trimming pared 6 bases from V and 2 bases from J, leaving 10 bases between. CDR3 DNA sequence: TGTGCCAGTAGCTACAGCCGAAACACCGGGGAGCTGTTTTTT. Encoded protein: CASSYSRNTGELFF.

Only a few counts were recorded for this clone. The V and J genes are TRBV4-3 and TRBJ2-3; D remains unclear. This CDR3 region has 15 residues. Germline-derived CDR1 and CDR2 are LGHNA and YSLEER. The V gene lost 4 bases and the J gene lost 2 bases, with 13 bases spanning the gap. CDR3 in DNA: TGCGCCAGCAGCCTCACCCCCACATCCACAGATACGCAGTATTTT. Translating gives CASSLTPTSTDTQYF.

The V call is TRBV11-2, the J call TRBJ2-3, with TRBD2 matching over 7 bases. Losses at the gene ends were 0 bases for V and 6 bases for J; bases not matched to a gene: 12. The CDR3 sequence is 17 residues long. CDR1 is SGHAT and CDR2 is FQNNGV in the germline V gene. This CDR3 reads CASSLEVRTRLSDTQYF. The CDR3 nucleotides read TGTGCCAGCAGCTTAGAAGTGAGGACTAGACTCTCCGATACGCAGTATTTT.

This chain uses TRBV27 with TRBJ1-1; 10 bases align to TRBD1. The germline CDR1 and CDR2 sequences are MNHEY and SMNVEV (reference sequence). The ends lost 5 bases at V and 2 bases at J; junction bases unmatched: 5. The CDR3 runs to 15 residues. The CDR3 DNA is TGTGCCAGCAGTAGACAGGGGGCTGTTAACACTGAAGCTTTCTTT. It translates to CASSRQGAVNTEAFF.

The genes are TRBV7-3 and TRBJ2-2; TRBD2 is a possible D gene (5 bases). The CDR3 covers 14 residues. Germline V gene lookup returns CDR1 SGHTA and CDR2 FQGTGA. Trimming left V 5 bases short and J 7 bases short, with 14 bases between. CDR3 nucleotides: TGTGCCAGCAGCCCGATGGGAGCGAACGGGGAGCTGTTTTTT. Protein product: CASSPMGANGELFF.

The chain has TRBV30 and TRBJ1-1, with D unclear. CDR1 is GTSNPN and CDR2 is SVGIG in the germline V gene (reference sequence). Between the trimmed V and J ends, which lost 1 base and 3 bases, there was a span of 9 bases. The CDR3 has 13 amino acids. The CDR3 coding sequence is TGTGCCTGGAGTGATCAGGAATACACTGAAGCTTTCTTT. Protein: CAWSDQEYTEAFF.

The rearrangement joins TRBV27 to TRBJ2-2; D uncertain. Germline V CDR1 and CDR2: MNHEY, SMNVEV (reference sequence). This CDR3 region has 13 residues. With 5 bases removed from V and 3 bases from J, the gap between germline ends came to 7 bases. The CDR3 DNA reads as TGTGCCAGCAGTCTCCAGTACACCGGGGAGCTGTTTTTT. This encodes CASSLQYTGELFF.

The chain has TRBV6-6 and TRBJ2-1; 8 positions agree with TRBD2. Germline loops: CDR1 MNHNY, CDR2 SVGAGI (reference sequence). The CDR3 extends over 15 amino acids. V lost 7 bases, J lost 8 bases, and 13 bases stayed unmatched. CDR3 protein: CASIPSSGRGYEQFF. DNA of the CDR3: TGTGCCAGCATCCCTTCTAGCGGGCGGGGATATGAGCAGTTCTTC.

The genes are TRBV5-1 and TRBJ2-5; no reliable D call. The DNA end is a closer match to TRBJ2-7, so the J assignment may be wrong. The length of the CDR3 is 14 residues. CDR1 is SGHRS and CDR2 is YFSETQ in the germline V gene. The CDR3 bases are TGCGCCAGCAGCTTGGGAGGAGCAGCCTACGAGCAGTACTTC. It yields the protein CASSLGGAAYEQYF.

CDR3 sequence: CASSFYGDYNEQFF. CDR3 coding DNA: TGTGCCAGCAGTTTCTACGGGGATTACAATGAGCAGTTCTTC. This sequence joins TRBV28 and TRBJ2-1; D might be TRBD2 (5 bases). Germline V lookup: CDR1 MDHEN, CDR2 SYDVKM. This CDR3 has 14 residues. Trimming left V 3 bases short and J 4 bases short, with 10 bases between.

This chain uses TRBV7-3 with TRBJ2-2, with D perhaps matching TRBD2 (5 bases). Trimming stripped 6 bases from V and 6 bases from J, with 11 bases between. The CDR3 spans 13 residues. CDR1 SGHTA and CDR2 FQGTGA come from the germline V gene. CDR3 bases: TGTGCCAGCAGTACGAGGGCGGCCGGGGAGCTGTTTTTT. Amino acid sequence: CASSTRAAGELFF.

This clone was counted a few times. A junction end diverges from the germline sequence, so it may reflect a read error. The chain has TRBV7-9 and TRBJ2-5; TRBD1 agrees at 7 bases. This CDR3 is built from 17 residues. Germline lookup yields CDR1 SEHNR and CDR2 FQNEAQ (reference sequence). CDR3: CSSSLGQRTGGSETQYF. CDR3 nucleotide sequence: TGTTCCAGCAGCTTAGGGCAGCGGACAGGTGGGTCAGAGACCCAGTACTTC. Using reference TRBV7-9 and TRBJ2-5 for the parts outside the CDR3, the full variable domain is DTGVSQNPRHKITKRGQNVTFRCDPISEHNRLYWYRQTLGQGPEFLTYFQNEAQLEKSRLLSDRFSAERPKGSFSTLEIQRTEQGDSAMYLCSSSLGQRTGGSETQYFGPGTRLLVL.

This sequence joins TRBV11-3 and TRBJ2-5, with 11 bases that match TRBD2. CDR3 length equals 15 residues. Germline trimming cut 3 bases from V and 4 bases from J; bases unmatched to any gene: 4. CDR1 is SGHNT and CDR2 is YENEEA in the germline V gene. The chain's CDR3 is CASSLGLAAGETQYF. CDR3 sequence (DNA): TGTGCCAGCAGCTTGGGACTAGCGGCCGGAGAGACCCAGTACTTC.

The CDR3 sequence is CASSLGRDTYEQYF. Here the CDR3 DNA reads TGTGCCAGCAGCTTAGGCAGGGACACCTACGAGCAGTACTTC. The chain uses TRBV7-9 and TRBJ2-7; possibly TRBD1 for D (6 bases). The CDR3 runs to 14 residues. V lost 1 base to trimming and J lost 2 bases, with 9 bases between them. Germline CDR1 SEHNR, CDR2 FQNEAQ (reference sequence). Variable domain in full (rest from reference TRBV7-9 and TRBJ2-7): DTGVSQNPRHKITKRGQNVTFRCDPISEHNRLYWYRQTLGQGPEFLTYFQNEAQLEKSRLLSDRFSAERPKGSFSTLEIQRTEQGDSAMYLCASSLGRDTYEQYFGPGTRLTVT.

The rearrangement links TRBV6-4 to TRBJ2-7; 11 nucleotides agree with TRBD2. Per the germline V gene, CDR1 is MRHNA and CDR2 is SNTAGT. This CDR3 region has 15 residues. With V trimmed by 6 bases and J by 0 bases, 4 bases remained unmatched. In nucleotides, the CDR3 is TGTGCCAGCAGCACTACTAGCGGGGGCTCCTACGAGCAGTACTTC. Its translation is CASSTTSGGSYEQYF.

This clone was found a few times. Other DNA sequences in this specimen translate into the identical CDR3. The chain recombines TRBV6-5 with TRBJ2-5; 9 bases fit TRBD2. With the DNA end fitting TRBJ2-7 better, the J assignment may be wrong. The CDR3 is 15 residues long. CDR1 is MNHEY and CDR2 is SVGAGI in the germline V gene. As DNA, the CDR3 is TGTGCCAGCAGTTACGGTCTGGGACTAGCTTACGAGCAGTACTTC. Amino acids: CASSYGLGLAYEQYF.

CDR3 bases: TGTGCCAGTAGTATCCCAGGCTCCTACAATGAGCAGTTCTTC. It encodes CASSIPGSYNEQFF. The V call is TRBV19, the J call TRBJ2-1, with D hard to call. This CDR3 has 14 residues. Germline lookup yields CDR1 LNHDA and CDR2 SQIVND (reference sequence). Trimming stripped 3 bases from V and 0 bases from J, with 6 bases between.

The chain couples TRBV15 to TRBJ2-3, with a possible D match to TRBD2 (5 bases). The CDR3 runs 17 residues. Germline V gene lookup returns CDR1 LNHNV and CDR2 YYDKDF (reference sequence). V lost 5 bases and J lost 0, with 18 bases in between. The CDR3 sequence is CATSGPSYPGSTDTQYF. The CDR3 coding sequence is TGTGCCACCAGCGGACCCTCGTATCCGGGGAGCACAGATACGCAGTATTTT.